Shown below are 26 T cell receptor beta chains from a single sample sequenced in a study of metastatic and nonmetastatic thyroid tumors. Using MiXCR, TCRdb re-called clones from the PCR reads. The table records 30,000 to 35,000 clones, 15% of them present only once. Every patient underwent thyroid surgery untreated. Sequencing was done on a sample of blood. These receptors were taken from a male donor with papillary thyroid cancer or a benign thyroid nodule (not recorded which). Some clones in this sample may be carry-over from other donors' samples.

This clone has at least ten counts. The chain uses TRBV9 and TRBJ2-7; the D is unclear. V lost 1 base and J lost 4, with 9 bases in between. The length of the CDR3 is 13 residues. Germline CDR1 SGDLS, CDR2 YYNGEE. This CDR3 reads CASSVSLGYEQYF. The CDR3 DNA sequence: TGTGCCAGCAGCGTAAGCCTTGGATACGAGCAGTACTTC.

A few counts support this clone. CDR3 nucleotides: TGTGCCAGCAGTTTCGGGGGGTCGGAGACCCAGTACTTC. Amino acids: CASSFGGSETQYF. The J gene is TRBJ2-5, the V gene TRBV6-1, with TRBD2 identical over 7 bases. The CDR3 spans 13 residues. The junction had 5 bases not matched to a gene; V was cut back by 5 bases and J by 5 bases. Per the germline V gene, CDR1 is MNHNS and CDR2 is SASEGT.

This clone was seen ten or more times. The chain joins TRBV7-2 to TRBJ2-5; no reliable D call. The CDR3 sequence is 11 residues long. Germline V gene data show CDR1 as SGHTA and CDR2 as FQGNSA. V was pared by 1 base and J by 7 bases, with 4 bases between. The chain's CDR3 is CASSLVGTQYF. The CDR3 DNA follows: TGTGCCAGCAGCTTAGTAGGGACCCAGTACTTC.

This clone was counted only a few times. The rearrangement uses TRBV28 and TRBJ1-1; a weak D match, TRBD1 (6 bases). There are 15 residues in the CDR3. Trimming took off 6 bases at V and 7 bases at J, with 21 bases between the two ends. Germline CDR1 and CDR2: MDHEN and SYDVKM. Here the CDR3 reads CASSIQGGRSNEAFF. CDR3 nucleotide sequence: TGTGCCAGCAGCATACAGGGAGGGCGTAGCAATGAAGCTTTCTTT. Looking up the rest from reference TRBV28 and TRBJ1-1 gives the full variable domain: DVKVTQSSRYLVKRTGEKVFLECVQDMDHENMFWYRQDPGLGLRLIYFSYDVKMKEKGDIPEGYSVSREKKERFSLILESASTNQTSMYLCASSIQGGRSNEAFFGQGTRLTVV.

This clone was seen many times. V and J are TRBV19 and TRBJ1-1, with a tentative D call TRBD1 (5 bases). Germline values: CDR1 LNHDA, CDR2 SQIVND (reference sequence). Trimming cost V 3 bases and J 1 base, with 15 bases left between them. The CDR3 runs to 16 residues. The CDR3 DNA reads as TGTGCCAGTAGTATCCTAACGGGACGATCGAACACTGAAGCTTTCTTT. It specifies CASSILTGRSNTEAFF.

The table lists this clone with many counts. The CDR3 here is CASSEPDRPNQPQHF. The CDR3 nucleotides read TGCGCCAGCAGTGAACCCGACAGGCCAAATCAGCCCCAGCATTTT. This chain uses TRBV10-1 with TRBJ1-5; D may be TRBD1 (6 bases). CDR3 size: 15 residues. Germline lookup yields CDR1 WNHNN and CDR2 SYGVQD (reference sequence). Deletions cut 3 bases from V and 4 bases from J, with 13 bases between.

This clone came up a few times. The germline gene is not matched at one end of the junction; a read error may be the cause. This chain links TRBV27 with TRBJ1-2; 8 nucleotides agree with TRBD1. The germline V gene has CDR1 MNHEY and CDR2 SMNVEV (reference sequence). This CDR3 is built from 14 residues. The CDR3 DNA reads as TGTGTCAGCAGTCCGGACAGGGTTGGCTATGGCTACACCTTC. As protein: CVSSPDRVGYGYTF.

This clone occurred many times. This chain connects TRBV6-1 to TRBJ2-7, with no clear D. Looked up from germline, CDR1 is MNHNS and CDR2 is SASEGT. Trimming cost V 10 bases and J 3 bases, with 10 bases left between them. The CDR3 contains 11 residues. The CDR3 nucleotides read TGTGCCACCACTCAGAACTACGAGCAGTACTTC. Translating gives CATTQNYEQYF.

This clone has at least ten counts. This clone may be a read error of a much larger clone one base away. The V and J genes are TRBV2 and TRBJ1-1; D call uncertain. From germline, CDR1 is SNHLY and CDR2 FYNNEI. The CDR3 contains 13 residues. The ends were cut back, 5 bases at V and 6 bases at J, with 13 bases in the middle. For the CDR3, the DNA is TGTGCCAGCAGTCTTACGAGTAGGGCTGAAGCTTTCTTT. It encodes CASSLTSRAEAFF.

This clone has a handful of counts. The chain couples TRBV6-2 or TRBV6-3 to TRBJ2-3; 12 nucleotides agree with TRBD2. This CDR3 has 16 amino acids. With V trimmed by 6 bases and J by 7 bases, 11 bases remained unmatched. Germline-derived CDR1 and CDR2 are MNHEY and SVGEGT. The CDR3 here is CASSLGLAGLGYTQYF. The CDR3 DNA is TGTGCCAGCAGCCTCGGACTAGCGGGGTTGGGATATACGCAGTATTTT.

The sample holds many counts of this clone. This chain connects TRBV6-1 to TRBJ2-7; 7 nucleotides agree with TRBD2. Trimming removed 7 bases from V and 6 bases from J; junction bases left unmatched: 15. The CDR3 contains 15 residues. The germline V gene has CDR1 MNHNS and CDR2 SASEGT. The CDR3 nucleotides are TGTGCCAGCACTTCTACTAGCGCGGCTTCGCGCGAGCAGTACTTC. It yields the protein CASTSTSAASREQYF.

Ten or more counts support this clone. The chain carries TRBV6-1 and TRBJ2-7; 11 nucleotides match TRBD1. This CDR3 comprises 15 residues. The germline V gene has CDR1 MNHNS and CDR2 SASEGT. V shed 5 bases, J shed 2 bases, and the junction held 5 bases outside the gene matches. The CDR3: CASSKGTGGTYEQYF. The DNA of the CDR3 is TGTGCCAGCAGTAAGGGGACAGGGGGGACCTACGAGCAGTACTTC.

This clone was observed at least ten times. The rearrangement joins TRBV20-1 to TRBJ1-1; a possible D gene is TRBD1 (6 bases). V shed 6 bases and J shed 1 base, with 9 bases lying between them. This CDR3 has 12 amino acids. In germline, CDR1 is DFQATT, CDR2 SNEGSKA (reference sequence). CDR3 loop: CSAQTGNTEAFF. Here the CDR3 DNA reads TGCAGTGCGCAGACAGGGAACACTGAAGCTTTCTTT.

Many counts were recorded for this clone. The J gene is TRBJ2-7, the V gene TRBV27, with D possibly TRBD1 on 5 matching bases. Trimming removed 2 bases from V and 5 bases from J, with 7 bases in between. The CDR3 has 12 amino acids. Per the germline V gene, CDR1 is MNHEY and CDR2 is SMNVEV (reference sequence). The CDR3 sequence is CASSLTGNEQYF. The CDR3 DNA is TGTGCCAGCAGTTTAACAGGTAACGAGCAGTACTTC.

This clone occurred a few times. A read error may account for a junction end that differs from germline. The rearrangement uses TRBV2 and TRBJ2-5; no reliable D call. CDR1 SNHLY and CDR2 FYNNEI come from the germline V gene. There are 12 residues in the CDR3. As DNA, the CDR3 is TGTGCCAGAAGTGATCTTAAAGAGACTCAGTACTTC. Translating gives CARSDLKETQYF. Variable domain in full (rest from reference TRBV2 and TRBJ2-5): EPEVTQTPSHQVTQMGQEVILRCVPISNHLYFYWYRQILGQKVEFLVSFYNNEISEKSEIFDDQFSVERPDGSNFTLKIRSTKLEDSAMYFCARSDLKETQYFGPGTRLLVL.

About this clone itself: Mismatch with germline at one junction end may stem from a read error. The chain is built from TRBV7-6 and TRBJ2-2; the D gene is possibly TRBD2 (6 bases). Germline V gives CDR1 SGHVS, CDR2 FNYEAQ. The CDR3 length is 17 residues. This CDR3 is CASGLAGGTTNTGELFF. The CDR3 nucleotides read TGTGCCAGCGGCTTAGCTGGCGGGACGACGAACACCGGGGAGCTGTTTTTT.

This clone has a count of ten or more. The chain uses TRBV4-3 and TRBJ2-7; 11 bases map to TRBD2. The CDR3 contains 15 residues. Germline V gene data show CDR1 as LGHNA and CDR2 as YSLEER. With 1 base clipped from V and 4 bases from J, the junction kept 3 bases outside the gene matches. The CDR3 region has the DNA TGCGCCAGCAGCCAAGGGGTAGCGGGAGGGTACGAGCAGTACTTC. It specifies CASSQGVAGGYEQYF.

This clone was seen repeatedly, ten times or more. The chain combines TRBV19 with TRBJ1-2, with D possibly being TRBD1 (6 bases). Germline values: CDR1 LNHDA, CDR2 SQIVND (reference sequence). The CDR3 length is 13 residues. V shed 5 bases and J shed 4 bases, with 11 bases lying between them. The CDR3 region is CASSVLDSYGYTF. In DNA form, the CDR3 reads TGTGCCAGTAGTGTCCTGGACAGCTATGGCTACACCTTC.

This rearrangement joins TRBV27 to TRBJ1-2; D not resolved. Germline loops: CDR1 MNHEY, CDR2 SMNVEV (reference sequence). V was cut by 2 bases and J by 4 bases, with 11 bases left in between. The CDR3 loop spans 14 amino acids. CDR3 nucleotide sequence: TGTGCCAGCAGTTTACAGCCTTCTACCTATGGCTACACCTTC. This gives the protein CASSLQPSTYGYTF.

In the case of this clone: Germline and junction disagree at one end, which may indicate a read error. This chain connects TRBV24-1 to TRBJ2-1, with a weak D call TRBD2 (6 bases). The V gene's germline CDR1 is KGHDR and CDR2 SFDVKD. The CDR3 totals 15 residues. The CDR3 reads CATSHSGRSNNEQFF. CDR3 sequence (DNA): TGTGCCACCAGTCATAGCGGACGCTCCAACAATGAGCAGTTCTTC.

This clone was observed at least ten times. The CDR3, as DNA: TGTGCCAGCAGCGTCCAGGGCACTGAAGCTTTCTTT. Translation: CASSVQGTEAFF. This chain connects TRBV11-3 to TRBJ1-1, with D perhaps TRBD1 (5 bases). Trimming removed 5 bases from V and 4 bases from J, with 8 bases in between. Looked up from germline, CDR1 is SGHNT and CDR2 is YENEEA. This CDR3 is 12 amino acids long.

This clone was seen repeatedly, ten times or more. The chain uses TRBV7-8 and TRBJ2-3; D uncertain. The CDR3 extends over 13 amino acids. Between the trimmed V and J ends, which lost 3 bases and 0 bases, there was a span of 4 bases. Germline values: CDR1 SGHVS, CDR2 FQNEAQ. The CDR3 protein is CASSFPSTDTQYF. DNA for the CDR3: TGTGCCAGCAGCTTTCCCAGCACAGATACGCAGTATTTT.

This clone was detected ten times or more. One junction end disagrees with the germline gene, perhaps due to a read error. The V call is TRBV18, the J call TRBJ2-4; D possibly corresponds to TRBD2 (5 bases). Germline V lookup: CDR1 KGHSH, CDR2 LQKENI. The CDR3 is 16 residues long. In nucleotides, the CDR3 is TGTGCCAGCTCACCATTGCAGACTATAGCCGAAAACATTCAGTACTTC. Its protein product is CASSPLQTIAENIQYF. The whole variable domain, filled in from reference TRBV18 and TRBJ2-4, reads NAGVMQNPRHLVRRRGQEARLRCSPMKGHSHVYWYRQLPEEGLKFMVYLQKENIIDESGMPKERFSAEFPKEGPSILRIQQVVRGDSAAYFCASSPLQTIAENIQYFGAGTRLSVL.

As for this clone: A junction boundary mismatches the germline segment, possibly from a read error. This rearrangement joins TRBV11-2 to TRBJ1-2, with 12 bases matching TRBD1. CDR3 length: 18 residues. Germline V gene lookup returns CDR1 SGHAT and CDR2 FQNNGV. CDR3 nucleotide sequence: TGTGCCAGCAGATTAAGGCCCACCGGGACAGGGGGCAACTATGGATACACCTTC. Amino acid sequence: CASRLRPTGTGGNYGYTF.

This clone was seen many times. This same CDR3 is encoded by further DNA sequences in the sample. The chain joins TRBV7-3 to TRBJ2-2; no clear D. V lost 6 bases and J 7 bases, leaving 15 bases between the germline ends. This CDR3 is built from 14 residues. CDR1 is SGHTA, CDR2 FQGTGA, per germline. The CDR3 spells CASSSRPRSGELFF. Written as DNA, the CDR3 is TGTGCCAGCAGTTCTCGGCCACGGAGCGGGGAGCTGTTTTTT.

This clone came up many times. Other nucleotide sequences in the sample specify the same CDR3. The gene calls are TRBV7-8 and TRBJ1-2, with 8 bases that match TRBD1. The germline gives CDR1 SGHVS, CDR2 FQNEAQ. The CDR3 extends over 14 amino acids. J lost 3 bases, V lost 1 base, and 1 base had no gene match. The CDR3 is CASSLVDRDYGYTF. The CDR3 bases are TGTGCCAGCAGCTTAGTGGACAGGGACTATGGCTACACCTTC.